This is a list of T cell receptor beta chains from one sample in a study of T-cell reconstitution after alpha-beta-depleted transplantation in children. TCRdb itself ran the PCR reads through MiXCR, one entry per CDR3 protein. The sample records roughly 570,000 distinct CDR3 sequences, roughly 27% being singletons. The source was PBMCs, collected before TCRalphabeta/CD19-depleted stem cell transplant. Source of these receptors: a boy under two years old with Wiskott-Aldrich syndrome, due to receive a stem cell transplant. Both conserved end residues are part of each CDR3. Each record gives: D gene, J gene, V gene, clone size, CDR3 protein, CDR3 DNA. D genes are given only for firm matches. Clone size is not always given. Where it is, it says once, few, many or a class for expanded clones.

D: NA
J: TRBJ2-5
V: TRBV10-3
size: NA
CDR3: CAYCQGEGETQYF
DNA: TGTGCCTATTGCCAAGGGGAAGGAGAGACCCAGTACTTC

D: TRBD1
J: TRBJ1-2
V: TRBV9
size: NA
CDR3: CASSQPSGTGGPNYGYTF
DNA: TGTGCCAGCAGTCAACCCTCGGGGACAGGGGGCCCTAACTATGGCTACACCTTC

D: TRBD2
J: TRBJ2-7
V: TRBV6-5
size: NA
CDR3: CASSYKVSAGAYEQYF
DNA: TGTGCCAGCAGTTACAAAGTCTCAGCGGGAGCCTACGAGCAGTACTTC

D: TRBD1
J: TRBJ2-7
V: TRBV10-3
size: NA
CDR3: CATRPTGTGAYEQYF
DNA: TGTGCCACCCGACCCACCGGGACAGGGGCTTACGAGCAGTACTTC

D: TRBD2
J: TRBJ2-2
V: TRBV7-9
size: NA
CDR3: CASSTLGRGGELFF
DNA: TGTGCCAGCAGCACGCTCGGGAGGGGCGGGGAGCTGTTTTTT

D: NA
J: TRBJ2-2
V: TRBV20-1
size: few
CDR3: CSARDFTSRTGELFF
DNA: TGCAGTGCTAGAGATTTTACATCTCGCACCGGGGAGCTGTTTTTT

D: NA
J: TRBJ1-3
V: TRBV29-1
size: NA
CDR3: CSVAEHAGNTIYF
DNA: TGCAGCGTCGCCGAACACGCTGGAAACACCATATATTTT

D: TRBD1
J: TRBJ2-3
V: TRBV10-3
size: few
CDR3: CAISDKQGARGTDTQYF
DNA: TGTGCCATCAGTGATAAGCAGGGGGCCCGCGGCACAGATACGCAGTATTTT

D: NA
J: TRBJ2-5
V: TRBV4-2
size: few
CDR3: CASSQVSGETQYF
DNA: TGTGCCAGCAGCCAAGTGAGCGGGGAGACCCAGTACTTC

D: TRBD1
J: TRBJ2-5
V: TRBV5-1
size: NA
CDR3: CASSGMRSGQGAHRRETQYF
DNA: TGCGCCAGCAGCGGAATGAGATCGGGACAGGGGGCGCATCGTAGAGAGACCCAGTACTTC

D: TRBD1
J: TRBJ2-1
V: TRBV5-5
size: NA
CDR3: CASSLGPTGENEQFF
DNA: TGTGCCAGCAGCTTGGGACCTACAGGGGAGAATGAGCAGTTCTTC

D: NA
J: TRBJ1-6
V: TRBV9
size: NA
CDR3: CASSPSGAHNSPLHF
DNA: TGTGCCAGCAGCCCTAGCGGAGCCCATAATTCACCCCTCCACTTT

D: NA
J: TRBJ2-2
V: TRBV5-1
size: few
CDR3: CASSLARSGNTGELFF
DNA: TGCGCCAGCAGCTTAGCACGTAGCGGTAACACCGGGGAGCTGTTTTTT

D: TRBD2
J: TRBJ2-5
V: TRBV7-3
size: NA
CDR3: CASSLLAGTRETQYF
DNA: TGTGCCAGCAGCTTACTAGCGGGAACGCGAGAGACCCAGTACTTC

D: NA
J: TRBJ2-2
V: TRBV2
size: NA
CDR3: CPSRAGTIPSSTGELFF
DNA: TGTCCCAGCAGGGCCGGGACAATTCCTTCGAGCACCGGGGAGCTGTTTTTT

D: NA
J: TRBJ1-3
V: TRBV5-1
size: few
CDR3: CASSLVPGNTIYF
DNA: TGCGCCAGCAGCTTGGTTCCTGGAAACACCATATATTTT

D: NA
J: TRBJ1-3
V: TRBV20-1
size: NA
CDR3: CSAIPGGNTIYF
DNA: TGCAGTGCTATACCCGGAGGAAACACCATATATTTT

D: TRBD2
J: TRBJ2-7
V: TRBV5-4
size: NA
CDR3: CASSRAGTSYEQYF
DNA: TGTGCCAGCAGCCGGGCAGGGACTAGTTACGAGCAGTACTTC

D: NA
J: TRBJ2-1
V: TRBV12-3/TRBV12-4
size: NA
CDR3: CASSFLGNEQFF
DNA: TGTGCCAGCAGTTTCCTGGGCAATGAGCAGTTCTTC

D: NA
J: TRBJ2-2
V: TRBV5-1
size: NA
CDR3: CASSLTGTTGELFF
DNA: TGCGCCAGCAGCTTGACCGGGACCACCGGGGAGCTGTTTTTT

D: NA
J: TRBJ2-1
V: TRBV7-8
size: few
CDR3: CASSLAVRPDLNNEQFF
DNA: TGTGCCAGCAGCTTAGCTGTCAGACCAGACTTAAACAATGAGCAGTTCTTC

D: TRBD2
J: TRBJ2-6
V: TRBV5-1
size: few
CDR3: CASSLLLAGRGGANVLTF
DNA: TGCGCCAGCAGCCTTTTACTAGCGGGAAGAGGTGGGGCCAACGTCCTGACTTTC

D: NA
J: TRBJ2-6
V: TRBV3-1
size: NA
CDR3: CASSQTRGANVLTF
DNA: TGTGCCAGCAGCCAAACACGCGGGGCCAACGTCCTGACTTTC

D: TRBD1
J: TRBJ2-1
V: TRBV4-1
size: few
CDR3: CASSQGGQGVNEQFF
DNA: TGCGCCAGCAGCCAAGGTGGACAGGGGGTCAATGAGCAGTTCTTC

D: NA
J: TRBJ2-3
V: TRBV12-3/TRBV12-4
size: NA
CDR3: CASSSQVRAGDTQYF
DNA: TGTGCCAGCAGCTCACAGGTGAGGGCTGGAGATACGCAGTATTTT

D: TRBD2
J: TRBJ2-3
V: TRBV5-1
size: NA
CDR3: CASSASLAASTDTQYF
DNA: TGCGCCAGCAGCGCCTCACTAGCGGCATCCACAGATACGCAGTATTTT

D: TRBD1
J: TRBJ2-1
V: TRBV20-1
size: NA
CDR3: CSARDRRTGGNNEQFF
DNA: TGCAGTGCTAGAGATAGGAGGACAGGGGGTAACAATGAGCAGTTCTTC

D: NA
J: TRBJ2-2
V: TRBV28
size: few
CDR3: CASSFAANTGELFF
DNA: TGTGCCAGCAGTTTTGCAGCGAACACCGGGGAGCTGTTTTTT

D: TRBD2
J: TRBJ2-1
V: TRBV11-2
size: NA
CDR3: CASGLAGSYNEQFF
DNA: TGTGCCAGCGGGCTAGCGGGCAGCTACAATGAGCAGTTCTTC

D: TRBD2
J: TRBJ2-5
V: TRBV25-1
size: NA
CDR3: CASTDWGGETQYF
DNA: TGTGCCAGCACCGACTGGGGAGGGGAGACCCAGTACTTC

D: TRBD1
J: TRBJ2-1
V: TRBV5-1
size: NA
CDR3: CASSLWTGGIYNEQFF
DNA: TGCGCCAGCAGCTTGTGGACAGGGGGCATCTACAATGAGCAGTTCTTC

D: TRBD1
J: TRBJ2-5
V: TRBV28
size: NA
CDR3: CATQRGDRGQETQYF
DNA: TGTGCCACCCAAAGGGGGGACAGGGGCCAAGAGACCCAGTACTTC

D: TRBD2
J: TRBJ2-7
V: TRBV27
size: few
CDR3: CAGKTSGKSYEQYF
DNA: TGTGCCGGAAAGACTAGCGGGAAATCCTACGAGCAGTACTTC

D: NA
J: TRBJ2-7
V: TRBV20-1
size: NA
CDR3: CSARDPLTGAGQYF
DNA: TGCAGTGCTAGAGATCCCTTGACGGGAGCGGGGCAGTACTTC

D: TRBD1
J: TRBJ1-1
V: TRBV4-1
size: NA
CDR3: CASSQETGITEAFF
DNA: TGCGCCAGCAGCCAGGAGACAGGGATCACTGAAGCTTTCTTT

D: NA
J: TRBJ2-1
V: TRBV20-1
size: few
CDR3: CSASVAIKNNEQFF
DNA: TGCAGTGCTAGTGTAGCGATCAAAAACAATGAGCAGTTCTTC

D: TRBD2
J: TRBJ2-1
V: TRBV5-1
size: few
CDR3: CASSLWSGRETKDGEQFF
DNA: TGCGCCAGCAGCTTGTGGAGCGGGAGAGAAACTAAAGACGGTGAGCAGTTCTTC

D: NA
J: TRBJ1-1
V: TRBV7-9
size: NA
CDR3: CASSFAENTEAFF
DNA: TGTGCCAGCAGTTTTGCCGAAAACACTGAAGCTTTCTTT

D: TRBD2
J: TRBJ2-3
V: TRBV5-1
size: many
CDR3: CASSQERTSSADTQYF
DNA: TGCGCCAGCAGCCAAGAGCGGACTAGTAGCGCAGATACGCAGTATTTT

D: NA
J: TRBJ1-1
V: TRBV6-1
size: few
CDR3: CASRLQGRGTEAFF
DNA: TGTGCCAGCAGGCTACAGGGAAGGGGCACTGAAGCTTTCTTT

D: NA
J: TRBJ2-7
V: TRBV6-1
size: NA
CDR3: CASSRERGYYEQYF
DNA: TGTGCCAGCAGTCGAGAAAGGGGGTACTACGAGCAGTACTTC

D: TRBD2
J: TRBJ2-1
V: TRBV12-3/TRBV12-4
size: NA
CDR3: CANKDGTSGRHEQFF
DNA: TGTGCCAACAAAGACGGTACTAGCGGGCGGCATGAGCAGTTCTTC

D: NA
J: TRBJ1-5
V: TRBV7-2
size: many
CDR3: CASSLRGGNQPQHF
DNA: TGTGCCAGCAGCTTAAGGGGGGGCAATCAGCCCCAGCATTTT

D: NA
J: TRBJ1-6
V: TRBV20-1
size: NA
CDR3: CSASKGTDSPLHF
DNA: TGCAGTGCTAGCAAAGGAACGGATTCACCCCTCCACTTT

D: TRBD2
J: TRBJ2-2
V: TRBV5-1
size: NA
CDR3: CASSLGLAGGPLAGELFF
DNA: TGCGCCAGCAGCTTAGGACTAGCGGGAGGGCCTTTGGCCGGGGAGCTGTTTTTT

D: NA
J: TRBJ1-1
V: TRBV5-6
size: NA
CDR3: CASISRGSGTEAFF
DNA: TGTGCCAGCATCAGCAGGGGATCGGGCACTGAAGCTTTCTTT

D: TRBD1
J: TRBJ1-5
V: TRBV18
size: NA
CDR3: CASSPRPGTGVNQPQHF
DNA: TGTGCCAGCTCACCACGTCCCGGGACAGGGGTCAATCAGCCCCAGCATTTT

D: NA
J: TRBJ2-7
V: TRBV28
size: NA
CDR3: CASRSSAEGEQYF
DNA: TGTGCCAGCAGGTCCTCGGCCGAGGGGGAGCAGTACTTC

D: TRBD1
J: TRBJ1-1
V: TRBV7-9
size: few
CDR3: CASSHGDRGRTEAFF
DNA: TGTGCCAGCAGTCATGGGGACAGGGGTCGGACTGAAGCTTTCTTT

D: NA
J: TRBJ2-1
V: TRBV5-1
size: NA
CDR3: CASSLFGGLGSYNEQFF
DNA: TGCGCCAGCAGCTTGTTCGGAGGGCTAGGGAGCTACAATGAGCAGTTCTTC

D: TRBD1
J: TRBJ1-1
V: TRBV4-1
size: few
CDR3: CASSQEEGPGGVTEAFF
DNA: TGCGCCAGCAGCCAAGAGGAGGGGCCAGGGGGGGTCACTGAAGCTTTCTTT

D: TRBD2
J: TRBJ2-5
V: TRBV5-1
size: NA
CDR3: CASSLLAGGPGETQYF
DNA: TGCGCCAGCAGCTTGCTAGCGGGAGGGCCGGGGGAGACCCAGTACTTC

D: TRBD2
J: TRBJ2-5
V: TRBV5-1
size: few
CDR3: CASSLVLAGVWQETQYF
DNA: TGCGCCAGCAGCTTGGTTCTAGCGGGAGTCTGGCAAGAGACCCAGTACTTC

D: TRBD2
J: TRBJ2-5
V: TRBV5-1
size: NA
CDR3: CASSLTGTSEETQYF
DNA: TGCGCCAGCAGCTTAACCGGGACTAGCGAGGAGACCCAGTACTTC

D: NA
J: TRBJ1-1
V: TRBV5-1
size: few
CDR3: CASRARANTEAFF
DNA: TGCGCCAGCAGAGCAAGGGCGAACACTGAAGCTTTCTTT

D: TRBD2
J: TRBJ2-3
V: TRBV15
size: NA
CDR3: CATSRDSRGRAGADTQYF
DNA: TGTGCCACCAGCAGAGATTCACGCGGGAGGGCCGGCGCAGATACGCAGTATTTT

D: NA
J: TRBJ2-1
V: TRBV7-2
size: NA
CDR3: CASSLSGRVNNEQFF
DNA: TGTGCCAGCAGCTTGAGCGGGCGCGTGAACAATGAGCAGTTCTTC

D: NA
J: TRBJ1-1
V: TRBV12-3/TRBV12-4
size: few
CDR3: CASSDRRRLGEAFF
DNA: TGTGCCAGCAGCGACCGCCGTCGGCTGGGCGAAGCTTTCTTT

D: NA
J: TRBJ1-2
V: TRBV7-2
size: NA
CDR3: CASSLILGYTF
DNA: TGTGCCAGCAGCTTAATTTTGGGCTACACCTTC

D: TRBD2
J: TRBJ2-3
V: TRBV20-1
size: NA
CDR3: CSAWTSSTDTQYF
DNA: TGCAGTGCTTGGACTAGCTCCACAGATACGCAGTATTTT